These 31 T cell receptor beta chains share one sample of origin, sequenced in a study of molecular identifiers for immune sequencing clone quantification (dated by TCRdb to the late 2010s). Libraries were built with PCR. The sequencer listed for this sample is Illumina HiSeq 4000. TCRdb took the public reads, trimmed them with fastp at Q25, ran MiXCR for clone calling and kept in-frame beta chains. CDR3 protein duplicates are merged, each entry listing the most common genes and DNA. The sample includes hundreds of thousands of distinct CDR3 sequences, with about a fifth observed a single time. The leading ten clones occupy approximately 0.84% of the sample. Source material: naive CD8+ T cells from blood, with Jurkat cell RNA spiked in. The cell subset or site label, as the study defines it: FACS-sorted CD8+CD4-CCR7+CD45RA+ naive T cells. Receptor source: a human donor in good health. Some libraries in this study had Jurkat cell RNA spiked in.

This clonotype occurred many times. The rearrangement joins TRBV2 to TRBJ1-1, with D perhaps TRBD1 (6 bases). There are 14 residues in the CDR3. The germline V and J ends were trimmed by 0 bases and 2 bases, with 7 bases remaining between them. The V gene's germline CDR1 is SNHLY and CDR2 FYNNEI. The chain's CDR3 is CASSEADRNTEAFF. The CDR3, as DNA: TGTGCCAGCAGTGAAGCGGACAGAAACACTGAAGCTTTCTTT.

This clonotype was counted ten times or more. The chain carries TRBV30 and TRBJ2-7, with D uncertain. V lost 0 bases and J lost 2, with 17 bases in between. The CDR3 spans 16 residues. Germline lookup yields CDR1 GTSNPN and CDR2 SVGIG (reference sequence). The CDR3 coding sequence is TGTGCCTGGAGTGTAAAGGACCACTTACCCACCTACGAGCAGTACTTC. Translation gives CAWSVKDHLPTYEQYF. The entire variable domain, with the rest obtained from reference TRBV30 and TRBJ2-7, is as follows: SQTIHQWPATLVQPVGSPLSLECTVEGTSNPNLYWYRQAAGRGLQLLFYSVGIGQISSEVPQNLSASRPQDRQFILSSKKLLLSDSGFYLCAWSVKDHLPTYEQYFGPGTRLTVT.

The gene calls are TRBV7-9 and TRBJ1-5; D may be TRBD1 (6 bases). V was cut by 5 bases and J by 1 base, with 12 bases left in between. CDR3 length equals 15 residues. Germline CDR1 SEHNR, CDR2 FQNEAQ (reference sequence). The CDR3 DNA reads as TGTGCCAGCAGCCCTGGGGGGCAGAGCAATCAGCCCCAGCATTTT. Translating it yields CASSPGGQSNQPQHF.

The sample holds many counts of this clonotype. The rearrangement joins TRBV30 to TRBJ2-1; 7 nucleotides align to TRBD2. CDR3 length: 14 amino acids. The trim removed 3 bases at V and 0 bases at J, leaving 2 bases unmatched. CDR1 and CDR2 from the germline V gene are GTSNPN and SVGIG (reference sequence). The CDR3, as DNA: TGTGCCTGGAGGTGGGGGGGCTCCTACAATGAGCAGTTCTTC. This encodes CAWRWGGSYNEQFF.

This chain links TRBV29-1 with TRBJ2-2; possible D gene TRBD2, 5 bases. Germline lookup yields CDR1 SQVTM and CDR2 ANQGSEA. With 4 bases removed from V and 9 bases from J, the gap between germline ends came to 12 bases. This CDR3 region has 12 residues. CDR3 in DNA: TGCAGCGTTGTCGAGGGTACCTGGGAGCTGTTTTTT. Its protein is CSVVEGTWELFF.

This clonotype has a count of ten or more. The chain employs TRBV4-3 and TRBJ2-4, with D hard to call. Germline lookup yields CDR1 LGHNA and CDR2 YSLEER. The V end lost 0 bases, the J end lost 5 bases, and 5 bases lay between the germline ends. The CDR3 extends over 13 amino acids. The DNA of the CDR3 is TGCGCCAGCAGCCAAGAGAACGAAAACATTCAGTACTTC. Its translation is CASSQENENIQYF.

Worth noting for this clonotype: The junction does not match germline at one end; this may be a read error. The chain joins TRBV7-2 to TRBJ1-3; no definite D call. CDR1 SGHTA and CDR2 FQGNSA come from the germline V gene. The CDR3 consists of 16 residues. CDR3 sequence reads: CASSLDYTLSGNTMYF. CDR3 DNA: TGTGCCAGCAGCTTAGATTATACGCTCTCTGGAAACACCATGTATTTT.

This clonotype was seen at least ten times. This chain's CDR3 is CASSPPIPQRGNTDTQYF. CDR3 in DNA: TGTGCCAGCAGCCCGCCGATCCCCCAGCGGGGAAACACAGATACGCAGTATTTT. The genes are TRBV7-9 and TRBJ2-3; 7 bases agree with TRBD2. V dropped 5 bases and J dropped 2; count of bases not matched to a gene: 16. The CDR3 is 18 amino acids. CDR1 is SEHNR, CDR2 FQNEAQ, per germline (reference sequence).

The DNA for the CDR3 is TGTGCTAGTGGGGCCTTGGACACCAGTCCCTACGAGCAGTACTTC. Amino acid sequence: CASGALDTSPYEQYF. The rearrangement links TRBV12-5 to TRBJ2-7, with D perhaps matching TRBD1 (5 bases). Trimming left V 6 bases short and J 2 bases short, with 17 bases between. Germline V CDR1 and CDR2: LGHNT, FRNRAP. The CDR3 loop spans 15 amino acids.

The chain employs TRBV6-2 or TRBV6-3 and TRBJ1-1; D is possibly TRBD1 (6 bases). With 2 bases removed from V and 0 bases from J, the gap between germline ends came to 16 bases. CDR1 MNHEY and CDR2 SVGEGT come from the germline V gene. The length of the CDR3 is 17 residues. CDR3 loop: CASSYPRDNIMNTEAFF. In DNA form, the CDR3 reads TGTGCCAGCAGTTACCCCCGGGACAACATAATGAACACTGAAGCTTTCTTT.

The chain is built from TRBV30 and TRBJ2-1, with 9 bases identical to TRBD2. Germline V lookup: CDR1 GTSNPN, CDR2 SVGIG (reference sequence). V lost 5 bases to trimming and J lost 6 bases; unmatched junction nucleotides: 8. The length of the CDR3 is 14 residues. CDR3 protein: CAWGWASGANEQFF. DNA for the CDR3: TGTGCCTGGGGTTGGGCTAGCGGGGCCAATGAGCAGTTCTTC.

This clonotype was recorded a few times. The chain couples TRBV6-6 to TRBJ1-5; D is unclear. The V end lost 2 bases, the J end lost 0 bases, and 11 bases lay between the germline ends. CDR3 length equals 16 residues. Germline V gene lookup returns CDR1 MNHNY and CDR2 SVGAGI (reference sequence). CDR3 sequence: CASSYEWEDSNQPQHF. CDR3 in DNA: TGTGCCAGCAGTTACGAGTGGGAAGATAGCAATCAGCCCCAGCATTTT.

The chain has TRBV27 and TRBJ1-5; unclear D gene. This CDR3 is built from 14 residues. V was pared by 6 bases and J by 2 bases, with 11 bases between. The V gene's germline CDR1 is MNHEY and CDR2 SMNVEV (reference sequence). The CDR3 spells CASSHQGGNQPQHF. The CDR3 region has the DNA TGTGCCAGCAGCCACCAAGGAGGCAATCAGCCCCAGCATTTT.

This clonotype has ten or more counts. V usage is TRBV28 and J usage is TRBJ2-3; D gene ambiguous. Trimming pared 5 bases from V and 4 bases from J, leaving 19 bases between. Germline-derived CDR1 and CDR2 are MDHEN and SYDVKM. The CDR3 length is 16 residues. The CDR3 DNA reads as TGTGCCAGCAGTCAAGGGCCCGAGAGACGGCCAGATACGCAGTATTTT. As protein: CASSQGPERRPDTQYF.

This clonotype was detected a few times. The J gene is TRBJ2-3, the V gene TRBV19, with no clear D. Trimming cost V 7 bases and J 5 bases, with 16 bases left between them. The CDR3 covers 14 residues. Germline values: CDR1 LNHDA, CDR2 SQIVND (reference sequence). Here the CDR3 DNA reads TGTGCCAGTACCCCTCTGGGGTTGGGAGATACGCAGTATTTT. Translating it yields CASTPLGLGDTQYF.

Comment on this clonotype: A much bigger clone sits one base away, suggesting this may be a read error. Because it lacks the conserved phenylalanine or tryptophan at the end, this CDR3 is likely a read error. The rearrangement links TRBV30 to TRBJ2-1; D gene unclear. The germline gives CDR1 GTSNPN, CDR2 SVGIG (reference sequence). V lost 1 base and J 7 bases, leaving 11 bases between the germline ends. The CDR3 covers 13 residues. The CDR3 loop is CAWSAASANEQFS. The CDR3 DNA reads TGTGCCTGGAGTGCAGCCTCGGCGAATGAGCAGTTCTCC.

This clonotype has a count of ten or more. The chain recombines TRBV7-2 with TRBJ2-3, with 7 bases matching TRBD2. CDR1 and CDR2 (germline): SGHTA, FQGNSA. The junction had 7 bases not matched to a gene; V was cut back by 4 bases and J by 3 bases. The CDR3 totals 15 residues. CDR3 sequence: CASSSRLAETDTQYF. CDR3 sequence (DNA): TGTGCCAGCAGCTCTCGTCTAGCGGAAACAGATACGCAGTATTTT.

This clonotype was found a few times. Since a much larger clone is just one base distant, this may be a read error. As the CDR3 is not closed by the conserved phenylalanine or tryptophan, this likely results from a read error. V and J are TRBV12-3 or TRBV12-4 and TRBJ1-2; TRBD1 might be the D (5 bases). This CDR3 spans 13 amino acids. Trimming took off 6 bases at V and 5 bases at J, with 13 bases between the two ends. The CDR3 DNA reads as TGTGCCAGCAGCCCGGGAGGGACTTATGGCTACACCCTC. Translation: CASSPGGTYGYTL.

The table lists this clonotype with many counts. The V gene is TRBV27, the J gene TRBJ2-6, with TRBD1 as a possible D gene (6 bases). The V and J ends lost 5 bases and 4 bases respectively, with 24 bases between them. CDR1 and CDR2 (germline): MNHEY, SMNVEV (reference sequence). This CDR3 contains 19 residues. The CDR3 loop is CASSPTEVRGVGGANVLTF. For the CDR3, the DNA is TGTGCCAGCAGTCCCACTGAGGTCAGGGGAGTGGGGGGGGCCAACGTCCTGACTTTC.

This clonotype has ten or more counts. The chain couples TRBV20-1 to TRBJ2-1; TRBD2 might be the D (5 bases). The V end lost 3 bases, the J end lost 0 bases, and 9 bases lay between the germline ends. Per the germline V gene, CDR1 is DFQATT and CDR2 is SNEGSKA (reference sequence). CDR3 length equals 14 residues. This chain's CDR3 is CSASGMSSYNEQFF. In DNA form, the CDR3 reads TGCAGTGCTAGCGGGATGAGCTCCTACAATGAGCAGTTCTTC.

The chain recombines TRBV12-5 with TRBJ1-2; D gene uncertain. Trimming removed 5 bases at V and 0 bases at J, with 13 bases between. Germline V gene data show CDR1 as LGHNT and CDR2 as FRNRAP. The CDR3 runs to 15 residues. The CDR3 loop is CASGPGNPTNYGYTF. CDR3 sequence (DNA): TGTGCTAGTGGTCCGGGGAACCCCACTAACTATGGCTACACCTTC.

To note about this clonotype: A much larger clone is a single base away; this may be a read error. The V call is TRBV24-1, the J call TRBJ2-2; 7 bases are shared with TRBD2. The CDR3 has 15 residues. V was pared by 12 bases and J by 1 base, with 10 bases of the junction left unmatched. Germline values: CDR1 KGHDR, CDR2 SFDVKD. The CDR3 DNA reads TGTGCCCCCCAGGAGACTAGCATGAACACCGGGGAGCTGTTTTTT. It yields the protein CAPQETSMNTGELFF.

There are many counts of this clonotype. The V and J genes are TRBV4-3 and TRBJ1-2; D unclear. In germline, CDR1 is LGHNA, CDR2 YSLEER. There are 14 residues in the CDR3. V lost 0 bases, J lost 8 bases, and 13 bases lay in between. As DNA, the CDR3 is TGCGCCAGCAGCCAAGAGGTGACACCACCCGGCTACACCTTC. Amino acids: CASSQEVTPPGYTF.

This clonotype showed up many times. This sequence joins TRBV28 and TRBJ2-3, with 8 bases matching TRBD2. There are 15 residues in the CDR3. The junction had 4 bases not matched to a gene; V was cut back by 5 bases and J by 0 bases. Germline CDR1 is MDHEN and CDR2 is SYDVKM. CDR3 protein: CASSKIAGSTDTQYF. The CDR3 DNA reads as TGTGCCAGCAGTAAGATAGCGGGAAGCACAGATACGCAGTATTTT.

This clonotype was seen many times. The chain joins TRBV24-1 to TRBJ2-1; the D is unclear. The CDR3 extends over 16 amino acids. CDR1 KGHDR and CDR2 SFDVKD come from the germline V gene. Trimming stripped 2 bases from V and 4 bases from J, with 14 bases between. The CDR3 protein is CATSDSAGKIYNEQFF. The CDR3 DNA sequence: TGTGCCACCAGTGATTCGGCTGGCAAAATATACAATGAGCAGTTCTTC.

The chain links TRBV6-1 to TRBJ2-7, with 10 bases aligning to TRBD2. The CDR3 length is 12 residues. Looked up from germline, CDR1 is MNHNS and CDR2 is SASEGT. V shed 9 bases and J 5 bases; nucleotides not matched to a gene: 4. This CDR3 is CASRLAGDEQYF. CDR3 coding DNA: TGTGCCAGTCGGCTAGCGGGAGACGAGCAGTACTTC.

There are many counts of this clonotype. The V and J genes are TRBV29-1 and TRBJ2-7, with D possibly TRBD1 on 6 matching bases. Trimming left V 5 bases short and J 3 bases short, with 8 bases between. There are 11 residues in the CDR3. Germline V gene data show CDR1 as SQVTM and CDR2 as ANQGSEA. CDR3 sequence: CSVTDSYEQYF. In nucleotides, the CDR3 is TGCAGCGTTACGGACAGCTACGAGCAGTACTTC.

This clonotype was observed a few times. A much larger clone sits a single nucleotide away, making a read error possible. The rearrangement uses TRBV5-4 and TRBJ2-3, with 9 bases identical to TRBD1. CDR3 length equals 15 residues. Germline V gene lookup returns CDR1 SGHNT and CDR2 YYREEE (reference sequence). J gave up 2 bases and V 3 bases, and 4 bases lay outside the gene matches. The CDR3 sequence: CASSWTGAFTDTQYF. CDR3 bases: TGTGCCAGCAGCTGGACAGGGGCCTTCACAGATACGCAGTATTTT. The full variable domain, in which reference TRBV5-4 and TRBJ2-3 provide the parts outside the CDR3, is ETGVTQSPTHLIKTRGQQVTLRCSSQSGHNTVSWYQQALGQGPQFIFQYYREEENGRGNFPPRFSGLQFPNYSSELNVNALELDDSALYLCASSWTGAFTDTQYFGPGTRLTVL.

This clonotype was seen repeatedly, ten times or more. The rearrangement uses TRBV25-1 and TRBJ2-7; a possible D gene is TRBD2 (6 bases). CDR1 and CDR2 (germline): MGHDK, SYGVNS. This CDR3 has 17 amino acids. Deletions cut 7 bases from V and 0 bases from J, with 22 bases between. In DNA form, the CDR3 reads TGTGCCAGCAAGGGACGGGCGGGGAGCAATCCCTCCTACGAGCAGTACTTC. This translates into CASKGRAGSNPSYEQYF.

At least ten counts were recorded for this clonotype. The chain couples TRBV13 to TRBJ2-3; D may be TRBD2 (6 bases). V lost 4 bases and J 5 bases, leaving 7 bases between the germline ends. CDR3 size: 12 residues. The germline CDR1 and CDR2 sequences are PRHDT and FYEKMQ (reference sequence). CDR3 protein: CASSSGVDTQYF. The DNA of the CDR3 is TGTGCCAGCAGCTCGGGGGTAGATACGCAGTATTTT.

This clonotype has at least ten counts. The V gene is TRBV7-9, the J gene TRBJ2-7; 10 bases are a match to TRBD2. This CDR3 region has 15 residues. V lost 8 bases to trimming and J lost 3 bases; unmatched junction nucleotides: 10. Germline lookup yields CDR1 SEHNR and CDR2 FQNEAQ (reference sequence). The CDR3 nucleotides read TGTGCCAGCTCACCCGATAGCGGGAGGAGCTACGAGCAGTACTTC. Its translation is CASSPDSGRSYEQYF.